A single sample is the source of the 28 T cell receptor beta chains below, sequenced in a study of tumor-infiltrating lymphocytes in localized non-small cell lung cancer. Sequencing used immunoSEQ multiplex PCR; TCRdb keeps in-frame clones, though not all of them. Of about 3,000 clones listed, approximately 48% are singletons. Input material: uninvolved lung tissue not adjacent to the tumor. The receptors originated from a human donor with non-small cell lung cancer.

This clone was observed a few times. The chain joins TRBV6-6 to TRBJ2-1, with a weak D call TRBD1 (6 bases). Trimming removed 11 bases from V and 11 bases from J, with 19 bases in between. The CDR3 has 12 amino acids. The germline CDR1 and CDR2 sequences are MNHNY and SVGAGI (reference sequence). The CDR3 is CAVGKQGTKQFF. For the CDR3, the DNA is TGTGCCGTTGGGAAACAGGGTACGAAGCAGTTCTTC.

This clone is large. The rearrangement uses TRBV9 and TRBJ2-1; no reliable D call. The CDR3 sequence is 15 residues long. The V and J ends lost 0 bases and 2 bases respectively, with 9 bases between them. Germline V CDR1 and CDR2: SGDLS, YYNGEE. The chain's CDR3 is CASSVAGPPYNEQFF. In DNA, the CDR3 is TGTGCCAGCAGCGTAGCCGGACCGCCCTACAATGAGCAGTTCTTC.

This chain links TRBV10-1 with TRBJ2-1; maybe TRBD2 (6 bases). The length of the CDR3 is 12 residues. Germline loops: CDR1 WNHNN, CDR2 SYGVQD (reference sequence). The V gene lost 3 bases and the J gene lost 9 bases, with 9 bases spanning the gap. The DNA of the CDR3 is TGCGCCAGCAGTGATTCCGGGGGTGAGCAGTTCTTC. It encodes CASSDSGGEQFF.

The chain is built from TRBV29-1 and TRBJ2-1, with 9 nucleotides matching TRBD2. V dropped 3 bases and J dropped 9; count of bases not matched to a gene: 12. This CDR3 contains 15 residues. Germline assignment: CDR1 SQVTM and CDR2 ANQGSEA. CDR3: CSVEMGLARKGEQFF. As DNA, the CDR3 is TGCAGCGTTGAGATGGGACTAGCCCGTAAGGGTGAGCAGTTCTTC.

This chain joins TRBV5-6 and TRBJ1-6; D gene uncertain. The CDR3 totals 14 residues. The germline V gene encodes CDR1 SGHDT and CDR2 YYEEEE. V lost 2 bases to trimming and J lost 6 bases, with 9 bases between them. The CDR3 is CASSFERLNSPLHF. DNA for the CDR3: TGTGCCAGCAGCTTCGAGCGGCTTAATTCACCCCTCCACTTT.

This clone is deemed large (0.1 to 1%). This chain connects TRBV5-6 to TRBJ1-2; D is uncertain. Trimming shortened V by 1 base and J by 4 bases, and 17 bases separated the two germline ends. The CDR3 loop spans 16 amino acids. Germline V gene sequence: CDR1 SGHDT, CDR2 YYEEEE. The CDR3 sequence is CASSLSAPSRPYGYTF. The CDR3 DNA reads as TGTGCCAGCAGCTTGTCGGCCCCTAGCAGGCCCTATGGCTACACCTTC.

Notes on this clone: A read error may account for a junction end that differs from germline. The chain links TRBV29-1 to TRBJ2-5; D gene ambiguous. Per the germline V gene, CDR1 is SQVTM and CDR2 is ANQGSEA. The CDR3 totals 13 residues. The CDR3 sequence is CSLESHDRETQYF. Here the CDR3 DNA reads TGCAGCCTTGAGAGCCATGATCGAGAGACCCAGTACTTC.

The rearrangement joins TRBV4-3 to TRBJ1-3; 7 bases are a match to TRBD1. Losses at the gene ends were 0 bases for V and 4 bases for J; bases not matched to a gene: 6. In germline, CDR1 is LGHNA, CDR2 YSLEER. The CDR3 spans 16 residues. CDR3 in DNA: TGCGCCAGCAGCCAAGAAATGACAGGGTTGGGAAACACCATATATTTT. Translating gives CASSQEMTGLGNTIYF.

V gene TRBV2 combines with J gene TRBJ2-3; D gene unclear. V was pared by 2 bases and J by 5 bases, with 2 bases between. The length of the CDR3 is 11 residues. Germline CDR1 and CDR2: SNHLY and FYNNEI. The CDR3 is CASSEQDTQYF. The CDR3 DNA sequence: TGTGCCAGCAGTGAACAAGATACGCAGTATTTT.

V and J are TRBV28 and TRBJ2-2; 9 bases match TRBD1. CDR3 size: 14 residues. The V gene end was trimmed by 6 bases and the J gene end by 6 bases; junction bases not matched to a gene: 5. From germline, CDR1 is MDHEN and CDR2 SYDVKM. This chain's CDR3 is CASSPGQGSGELFF. The CDR3 DNA reads as TGTGCCAGCAGCCCAGGACAGGGGTCCGGGGAGCTGTTTTTT.

This clone ranks as large. The CDR3 protein is CASSEYLANEQFF. DNA of the CDR3: TGCGCCAGCAGTGAGTACCTGGCGAATGAGCAGTTCTTC. The chain combines TRBV10-1 with TRBJ2-1; D not resolved. V was cut by 1 base and J by 7 bases, with 8 bases left in between. CDR3 length: 13 amino acids. In germline, CDR1 is WNHNN, CDR2 SYGVQD (reference sequence).

In DNA form, the CDR3 reads TGTGCCATCAGTTCAGTAAATCAGAGGAACAGTGCTCGTCTTTCCTACGAGCAGTACTTC. Residues: CAISSVNQRNSARLSYEQYF. The chain uses TRBV10-3 and TRBJ2-7, with unresolved D. This CDR3 spans 20 amino acids. In germline, CDR1 is ENHRY, CDR2 SYGVKD. V lost 5 bases to trimming and J lost 1 base, with 30 bases between them.

CDR3 bases: TGTGCCAGCAGCCGGACAGGGGGATCAGATACGCAGTATTTT. Translating it yields CASSRTGGSDTQYF. The genes are TRBV5-6 and TRBJ2-3; 10 bases are a match to TRBD1. Germline V gene lookup returns CDR1 SGHDT and CDR2 YYEEEE. This CDR3 spans 14 amino acids. The ends lost 4 bases at V and 4 bases at J; junction bases unmatched: 3.

The rearrangement links TRBV28 to TRBJ1-5; D call uncertain. The length of the CDR3 is 14 residues. Germline assignment: CDR1 MDHEN and CDR2 SYDVKM. V was shortened by 3 bases and J by 6 bases, with 12 bases between the two germline ends. The CDR3 DNA reads TGTGCCAGCAGTTTGGTCCAGCTGGGTCAGCCCCAGCATTTT. It encodes CASSLVQLGQPQHF.

The V and J genes are TRBV11-3 and TRBJ2-3; D gene unclear. CDR1 and CDR2 from the germline V gene are SGHNT and YENEEA. The CDR3 has 13 residues. V lost 1 base to trimming and J lost 4 bases, with 6 bases between them. The CDR3 loop reads CASSLGRSDTQYF. The CDR3 coding sequence is TGTGCCAGCAGCTTAGGGCGTTCAGATACGCAGTATTTT.

The rearrangement uses TRBV7-8 and TRBJ2-1; 8 bases are a match to TRBD2. V lost 2 bases, J lost 4 bases, and 4 bases stayed unmatched. This CDR3 has 15 amino acids. Germline lookup yields CDR1 SGHVS and CDR2 FQNEAQ. The CDR3 DNA reads TGTGCCAGCAGCTTAATCCGGGGGGGGTACAATGAGCAGTTCTTC. This translates into CASSLIRGGYNEQFF.

This chain uses TRBV9 with TRBJ1-2, with D unresolved. V was cut by 4 bases and J by 8 bases, with 12 bases left in between. CDR1 is SGDLS, CDR2 YYNGEE, per germline. This CDR3 is 12 amino acids long. The CDR3 loop reads CASSSGLGGYTF. In DNA form, the CDR3 reads TGTGCCAGCAGCTCCGGACTGGGGGGCTACACCTTC.

V is TRBV7-2 and J is TRBJ1-2; D gene unclear. CDR1 is SGHTA, CDR2 FQGNSA, per germline. This CDR3 region has 15 residues. V lost 2 bases, J lost 4 bases, and 14 bases lay in between. CDR3 coding DNA: TGTGCCAGCAGCTTATACCCGATTGGCGGCTATGGCTACACCTTC. Translated, it gives CASSLYPIGGYGYTF.

This clone was seen only a few times. DNA for the CDR3: TGTGCCAGCAGTCAGTGGGACGGTGAAGCTTTCTTT. Protein product: CASSQWDGEAFF. The chain has TRBV6-6 and TRBJ1-1; D may be TRBD1 (5 bases). V dropped 5 bases and J dropped 7 bases, with 11 bases sitting between them. The germline V gene encodes CDR1 MNHNY and CDR2 SVGAGI (reference sequence). CDR3 size: 12 residues.

The chain is built from TRBV19 and TRBJ1-3; no reliable D call. CDR3 length: 13 residues. CDR1 and CDR2 from the germline V gene are LNHDA and SQIVND (reference sequence). Trimming removed 9 bases at V and 0 bases at J, with 9 bases between. This chain's CDR3 is CASWGGSGNTIYF. CDR3 sequence (DNA): TGTGCCAGCTGGGGAGGCTCTGGAAACACCATATATTTT.

This rearrangement joins TRBV28 to TRBJ2-4; no definite D call. The V and J ends lost 2 bases and 8 bases respectively, with 10 bases between them. Germline values: CDR1 MDHEN, CDR2 SYDVKM. CDR3 length: 13 amino acids. The CDR3 loop reads CASSLNGRYIQYF. The CDR3, as DNA: TGTGCCAGCAGTTTAAACGGAAGGTACATTCAGTACTTC.

This clone has a handful of counts. V usage is TRBV7-2 and J usage is TRBJ1-1; no definite D call. V gave up 0 bases and J gave up 0 bases, with 2 bases separating them. The length of the CDR3 is 13 residues. The germline V gene has CDR1 SGHTA and CDR2 FQGNSA. Here the CDR3 DNA reads TGTGCCAGCAGCTTAGCGATGAACACTGAAGCTTTCTTT. Translation gives CASSLAMNTEAFF.

This clone was detected only a few times. The junction departs from the called germline gene at one end, perhaps through a read error. This chain links TRBV6-8 with TRBJ2-2; 13 positions match TRBD2. This CDR3 is built from 18 residues. The germline gives CDR1 MNHGY, CDR2 SAAAGT. The CDR3 protein is CASSNSGLAGEYSGELFF. The DNA for the CDR3 is TGTGCCAGCAGTAACTCCGGACTAGCGGGAGAGTATTCCGGGGAGCTGTTTTTT.

The CDR3 protein is CASSPSPDGFYGYTF. CDR3 nucleotides: TGTGCCAGCTCACCGAGCCCTGACGGTTTCTATGGCTACACCTTC. This chain joins TRBV18 and TRBJ1-2; D not resolved. The germline V gene encodes CDR1 KGHSH and CDR2 LQKENI. Trimming left V 3 bases short and J 4 bases short, with 15 bases between. This CDR3 has 15 residues.

There are a few counts of this clone. The V gene is TRBV2, the J gene TRBJ2-7; D is uncertain. V was pared by 9 bases and J by 4 bases, with 10 bases between. Germline V gene sequence: CDR1 SNHLY, CDR2 FYNNEI. The CDR3 totals 11 residues. The CDR3 bases are TGTGCCAGTCGGGTGTATTACGAGCAGTACTTC. Protein product: CASRVYYEQYF.

This clone has just a few counts. This CDR3 reads CSAIGNEQFF. The CDR3, as DNA: TGCAGTGCTATTGGGAATGAGCAGTTCTTC. The rearrangement joins TRBV20-1 to TRBJ2-1; no reliable D call. Germline CDR1 DFQATT, CDR2 SNEGSKA (reference sequence). V lost 4 bases to trimming and J lost 7 bases, with 5 bases between them. This CDR3 spans 10 amino acids.

The chain couples TRBV7-9 to TRBJ2-3; 13 bases align to TRBD2. CDR1 is SEHNR and CDR2 is FQNEAQ in the germline V gene (reference sequence). V lost 5 bases, J lost 0 bases, and 8 bases stayed unmatched. The CDR3 is made up of 18 amino acids. The DNA of the CDR3 is TGTGCCAGCAGCGTGCCGGGACTAGCGGGGACTAGCACAGATACGCAGTATTTT. Protein product: CASSVPGLAGTSTDTQYF.

The V call is TRBV20-1, the J call TRBJ1-2; D is unclear. CDR1 is DFQATT, CDR2 SNEGSKA, per germline (reference sequence). Between the trimmed V and J ends, which lost 7 bases and 8 bases, there was a span of 14 bases. This CDR3 region has 11 residues. CDR3 sequence: CSEEFSGGYTF. CDR3 sequence (DNA): TGCAGTGAAGAATTCTCCGGCGGCTACACCTTC.